Below, one TCR beta chain is given with its context. Its antigen is unknown. One end of the junction fails to match germline, which may point to a read error. An equimolar mix of two oligonucleotides served as the beta constant-region primer for TRBC1 and TRBC2. Via MiXCR, TCRdb re-called the UMI-ligation and nested PCR reads, giving one row per CDR3 protein. The sample records 77,000 or so distinct CDR3 sequences, about 12% being singletons. From the second PCR step, alpha and beta chains were amplified apart. After CD4 positive bead selection, the CD4-negative fraction gave CD8 T cells. The CDR3 contains 17 residues. CDR1 is MDHEN and CDR2 is SYDVKM in the germline V gene. The record originates from a study of naive and memory T cell subsets. Findings and caveats of the study: From naive to CM, EM and EMRA, diversity decreased and Gini increased.

This sequence joins TRBV28 and TRBJ1-2, with D uncertain. The source material was central memory CD4+ T cells from blood. The clonotype comes from a human donor in good health. The CDR3 nucleotides read TGTGCCAGCACTTTAGGTTCGGCAGCTCGAGGTGACTATGGCTACACCTTC. Encoded protein: CASTLGSAARGDYGYTF.